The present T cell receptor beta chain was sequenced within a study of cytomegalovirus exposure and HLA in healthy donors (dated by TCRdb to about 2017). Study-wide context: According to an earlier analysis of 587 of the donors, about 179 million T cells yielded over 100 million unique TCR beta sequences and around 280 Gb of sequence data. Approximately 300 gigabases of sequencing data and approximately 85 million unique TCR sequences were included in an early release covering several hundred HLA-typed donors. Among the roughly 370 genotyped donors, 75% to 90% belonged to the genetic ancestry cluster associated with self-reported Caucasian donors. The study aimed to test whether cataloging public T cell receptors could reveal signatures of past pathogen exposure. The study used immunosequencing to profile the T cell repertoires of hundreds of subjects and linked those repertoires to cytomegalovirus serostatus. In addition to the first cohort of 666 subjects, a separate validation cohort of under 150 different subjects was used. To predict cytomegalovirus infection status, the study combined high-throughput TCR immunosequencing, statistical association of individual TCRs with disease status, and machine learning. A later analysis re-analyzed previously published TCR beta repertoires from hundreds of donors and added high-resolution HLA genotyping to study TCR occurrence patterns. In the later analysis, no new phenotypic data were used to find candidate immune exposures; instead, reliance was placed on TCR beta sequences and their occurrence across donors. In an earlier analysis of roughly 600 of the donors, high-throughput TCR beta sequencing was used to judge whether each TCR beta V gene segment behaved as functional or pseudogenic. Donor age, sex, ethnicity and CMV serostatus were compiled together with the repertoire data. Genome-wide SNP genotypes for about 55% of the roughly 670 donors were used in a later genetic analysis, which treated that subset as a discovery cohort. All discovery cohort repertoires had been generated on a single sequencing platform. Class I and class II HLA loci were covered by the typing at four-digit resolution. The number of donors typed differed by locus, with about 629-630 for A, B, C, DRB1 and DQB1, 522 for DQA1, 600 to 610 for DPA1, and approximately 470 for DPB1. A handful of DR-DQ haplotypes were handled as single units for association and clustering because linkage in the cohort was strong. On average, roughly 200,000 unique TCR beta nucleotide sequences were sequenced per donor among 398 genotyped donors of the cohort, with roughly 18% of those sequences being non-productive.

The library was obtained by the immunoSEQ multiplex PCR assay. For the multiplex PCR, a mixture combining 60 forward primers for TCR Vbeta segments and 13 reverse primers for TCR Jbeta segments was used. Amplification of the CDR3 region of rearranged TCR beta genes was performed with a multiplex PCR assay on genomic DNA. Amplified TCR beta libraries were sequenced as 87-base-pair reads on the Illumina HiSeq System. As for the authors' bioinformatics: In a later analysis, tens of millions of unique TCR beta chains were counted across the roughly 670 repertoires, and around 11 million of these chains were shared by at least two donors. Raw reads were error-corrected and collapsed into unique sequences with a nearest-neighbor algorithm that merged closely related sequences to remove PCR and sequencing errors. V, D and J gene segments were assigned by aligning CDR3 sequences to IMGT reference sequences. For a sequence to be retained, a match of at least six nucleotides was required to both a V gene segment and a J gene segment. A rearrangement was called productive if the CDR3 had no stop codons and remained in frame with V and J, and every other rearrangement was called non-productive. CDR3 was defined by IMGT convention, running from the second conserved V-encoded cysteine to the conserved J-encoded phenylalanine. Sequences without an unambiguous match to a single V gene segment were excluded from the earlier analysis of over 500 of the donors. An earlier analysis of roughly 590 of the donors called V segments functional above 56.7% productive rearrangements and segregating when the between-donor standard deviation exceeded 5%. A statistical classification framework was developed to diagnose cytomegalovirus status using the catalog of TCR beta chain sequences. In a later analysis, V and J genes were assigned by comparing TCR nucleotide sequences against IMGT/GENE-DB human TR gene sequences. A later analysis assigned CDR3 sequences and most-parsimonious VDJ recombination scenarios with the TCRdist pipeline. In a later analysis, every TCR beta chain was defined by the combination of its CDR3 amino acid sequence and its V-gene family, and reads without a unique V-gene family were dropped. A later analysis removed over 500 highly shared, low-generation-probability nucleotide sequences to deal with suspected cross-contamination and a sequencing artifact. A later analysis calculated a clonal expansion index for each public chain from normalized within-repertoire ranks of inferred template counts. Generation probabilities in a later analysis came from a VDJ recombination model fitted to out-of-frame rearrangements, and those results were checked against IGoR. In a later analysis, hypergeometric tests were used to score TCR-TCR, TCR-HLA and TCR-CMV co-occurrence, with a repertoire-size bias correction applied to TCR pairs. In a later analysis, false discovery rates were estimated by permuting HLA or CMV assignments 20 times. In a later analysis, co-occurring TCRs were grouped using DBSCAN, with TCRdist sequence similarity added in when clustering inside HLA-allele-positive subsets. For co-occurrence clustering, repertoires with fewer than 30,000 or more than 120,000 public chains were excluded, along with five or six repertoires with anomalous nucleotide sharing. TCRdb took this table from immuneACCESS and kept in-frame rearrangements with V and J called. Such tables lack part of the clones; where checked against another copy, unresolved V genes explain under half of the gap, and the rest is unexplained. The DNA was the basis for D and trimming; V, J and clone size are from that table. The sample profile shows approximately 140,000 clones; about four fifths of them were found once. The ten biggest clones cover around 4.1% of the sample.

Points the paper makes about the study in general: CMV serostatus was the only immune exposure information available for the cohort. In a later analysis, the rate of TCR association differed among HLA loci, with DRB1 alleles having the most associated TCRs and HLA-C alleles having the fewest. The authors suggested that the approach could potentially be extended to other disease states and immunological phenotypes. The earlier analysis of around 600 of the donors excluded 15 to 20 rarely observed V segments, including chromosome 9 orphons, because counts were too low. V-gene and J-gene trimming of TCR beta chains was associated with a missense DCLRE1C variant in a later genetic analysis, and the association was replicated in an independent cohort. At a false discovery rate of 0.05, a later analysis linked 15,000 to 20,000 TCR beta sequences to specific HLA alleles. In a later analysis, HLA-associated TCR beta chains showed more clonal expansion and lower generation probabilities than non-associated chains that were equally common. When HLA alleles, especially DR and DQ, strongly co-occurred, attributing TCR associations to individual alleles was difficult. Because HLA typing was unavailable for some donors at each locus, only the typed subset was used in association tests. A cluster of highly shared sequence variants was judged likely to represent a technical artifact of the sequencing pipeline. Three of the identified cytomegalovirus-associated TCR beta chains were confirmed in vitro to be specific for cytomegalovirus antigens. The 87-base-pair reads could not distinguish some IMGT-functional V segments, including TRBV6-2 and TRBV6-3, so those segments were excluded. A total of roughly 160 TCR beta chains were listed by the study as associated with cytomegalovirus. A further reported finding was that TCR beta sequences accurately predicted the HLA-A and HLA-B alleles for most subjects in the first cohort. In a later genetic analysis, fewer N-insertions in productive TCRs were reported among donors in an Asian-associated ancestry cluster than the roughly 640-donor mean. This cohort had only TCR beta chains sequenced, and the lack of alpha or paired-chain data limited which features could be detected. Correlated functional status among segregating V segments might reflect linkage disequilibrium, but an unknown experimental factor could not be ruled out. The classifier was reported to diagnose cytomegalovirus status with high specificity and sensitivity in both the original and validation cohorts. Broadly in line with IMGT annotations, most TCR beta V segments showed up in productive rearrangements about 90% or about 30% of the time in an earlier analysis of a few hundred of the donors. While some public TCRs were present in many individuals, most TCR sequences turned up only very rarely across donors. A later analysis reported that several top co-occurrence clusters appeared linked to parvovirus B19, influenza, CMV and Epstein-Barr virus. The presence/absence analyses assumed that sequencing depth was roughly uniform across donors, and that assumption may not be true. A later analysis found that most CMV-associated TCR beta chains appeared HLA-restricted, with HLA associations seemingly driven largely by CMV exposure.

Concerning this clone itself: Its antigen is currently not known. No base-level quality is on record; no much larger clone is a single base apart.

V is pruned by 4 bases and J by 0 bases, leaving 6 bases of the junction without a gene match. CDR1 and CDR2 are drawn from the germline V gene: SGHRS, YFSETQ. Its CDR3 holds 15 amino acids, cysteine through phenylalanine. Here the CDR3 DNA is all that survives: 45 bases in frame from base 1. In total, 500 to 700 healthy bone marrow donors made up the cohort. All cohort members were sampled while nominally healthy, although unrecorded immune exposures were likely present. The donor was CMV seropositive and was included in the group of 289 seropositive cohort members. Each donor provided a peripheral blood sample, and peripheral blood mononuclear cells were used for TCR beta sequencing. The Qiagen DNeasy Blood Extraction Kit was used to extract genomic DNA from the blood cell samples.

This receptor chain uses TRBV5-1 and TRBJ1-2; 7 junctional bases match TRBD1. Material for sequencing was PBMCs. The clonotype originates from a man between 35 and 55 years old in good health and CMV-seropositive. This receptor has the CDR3 CASSTGTVANYGYTF. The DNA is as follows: TGCGCCAGCAGCACGGGGACAGTAGCTAACTATGGCTACACCTTC.